The present TCR beta chain was sequenced within a study of Ad26.COV2.S vaccination and SARS-CoV-2 variants. Overall study: Into the muscle, Ad26.COV2.S was dosed once or twice, 56 days apart.

Germline assignment: CDR1 MNHNY and CDR2 SVGAGI (reference sequence). V dropped 8 bases and J dropped 4 bases, with 11 bases sitting between them. The CDR3 totals 12 residues. Treatment reported: roughly 19 received Ad26.COV2.S at low or high dose, single or two shots; about five received placebo; per-sample allocation not given. Day 63 following the first vaccine or placebo injection was when the samples were taken. Expression of Wuhan-strain SARS-CoV-2 spike came from the Ad26 vector that formed the vaccine. This table comes from immunoSEQ multiplex PCR, and its TCRdb copy is limited to in-frame clones, with some not included. The table has roughly 450,000 clones, around 90% seen once.

The V and J genes are TRBV6-6 and TRBJ1-2; D might be TRBD1 (6 bases). The starting material was peripheral blood, obtained in a trial of Ad26.COV2.S vaccine versus placebo. The sequence was collected from a person aged 18-65 years who received the Ad26.COV2.S COVID-19 vaccine or a placebo. CDR3 bases: TGTGCCAGCTGGGCAGGGGCCTATGGCTACACCTTC. Its protein is CASWAGAYGYTF.